The next 5 T cell receptor beta chains were all read from a single sample in a study of blood T cell repertoires in COVID-19. The table came from immunoSEQ multiplex PCR; TCRdb's copy has only in-frame clones and leaves some out. The sample has roughly 100,000 clones, roughly 81% seen once; the top ten hold about 10%. Sequencing used peripheral blood. The receptors were gathered from a man in his forties or fifties with active or convalescent COVID-19.

The V call is TRBV18, the J call TRBJ2-2; D is uncertain. The CDR3 sequence is 15 residues long. Germline assignment: CDR1 KGHSH and CDR2 LQKENI. The V end lost 1 base, the J end lost 7 bases, and 13 bases lay between the germline ends. CDR3 in DNA: TGTGCCAGCTCACCACGGCAGGTGGATAACGGGGAGCTGTTTTTT. Encoded protein: CASSPRQVDNGELFF.

This chain joins TRBV6-2 or TRBV6-3 and TRBJ2-6; TRBD2 agrees at 9 bases. CDR1 is MNHEY and CDR2 is SVGEGT in the germline V gene. The CDR3 is 18 residues long. V trimming: 1 base; J trimming: 3 bases; junction bases outside the gene matches: 7. Here the CDR3 reads CASSYLAGGLFGANVLTF. For the CDR3, the DNA is TGTGCCAGCAGTTACTTGGCGGGGGGGCTCTTTGGGGCCAACGTCCTGACTTTC.

This sequence joins TRBV5-6 and TRBJ2-3; 8 nucleotides align to TRBD1. Germline assignment: CDR1 SGHDT and CDR2 YYEEEE. V gave up 5 bases and J gave up 6 bases; unmatched junction bases: 5. The CDR3 is 13 amino acids. CDR3: CASRLTGGDTQYF. The CDR3 coding sequence is TGTGCCAGCAGACTAACAGGGGGGGATACGCAGTATTTT. Full variable domain (rest looked up from reference TRBV5-6 and TRBJ2-3): DAGVTQSPTHLIKTRGQQVTLRCSPKSGHDTVSWYQQALGQGPQFIFQYYEEEERQRGNFPDRFSGHQFPNYSSELNVNALLLGDSALYLCASRLTGGDTQYFGPGTRLTVL.

This sequence joins TRBV28 and TRBJ1-3; TRBD1 might be the D (5 bases). Germline values: CDR1 MDHEN, CDR2 SYDVKM. V dropped 4 bases and J dropped 0 bases, with 7 bases sitting between them. The CDR3 length is 14 residues. Written as DNA, the CDR3 is TGTGCCAGCAGTTCAGGGTCCTCTGGAAACACCATATATTTT. It is translated as CASSSGSSGNTIYF.

This clone was seen only a few times. The rearrangement joins TRBV5-6 to TRBJ2-3; D remains unclear. V was pared by 3 bases and J by 6 bases, with 5 bases between. The CDR3 contains 11 residues. CDR1 is SGHDT, CDR2 YYEEEE, per germline. CDR3 sequence reads: CASSSYDTQYF. CDR3 sequence (DNA): TGTGCCAGCAGCTCCTATGATACGCAGTATTTT.